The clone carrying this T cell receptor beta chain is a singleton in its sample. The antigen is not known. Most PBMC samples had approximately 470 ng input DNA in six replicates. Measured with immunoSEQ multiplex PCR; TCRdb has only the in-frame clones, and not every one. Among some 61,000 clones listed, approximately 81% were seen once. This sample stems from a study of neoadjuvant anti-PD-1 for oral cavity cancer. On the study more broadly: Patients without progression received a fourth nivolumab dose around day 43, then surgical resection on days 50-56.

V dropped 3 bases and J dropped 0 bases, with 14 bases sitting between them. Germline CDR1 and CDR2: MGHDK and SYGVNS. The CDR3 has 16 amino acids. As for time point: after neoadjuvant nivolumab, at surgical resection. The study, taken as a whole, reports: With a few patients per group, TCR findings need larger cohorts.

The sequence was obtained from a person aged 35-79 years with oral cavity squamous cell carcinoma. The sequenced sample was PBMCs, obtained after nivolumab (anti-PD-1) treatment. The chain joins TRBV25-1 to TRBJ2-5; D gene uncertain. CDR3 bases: TGTGCCAGCAGTGACGGGCACAGTTTTTACCAAGAGACCCAGTACTTC. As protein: CASSDGHSFYQETQYF. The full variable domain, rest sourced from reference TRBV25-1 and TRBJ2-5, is EADIYQTPRYLVIGTGKKITLECSQTMGHDKMYWYQQDPGMELHLIHYSYGVNSTEKGDLSSESTVSRIRTEHFPLTLESARPSHTSQYLCASSDGHSFYQETQYFGPGTRLLVL.